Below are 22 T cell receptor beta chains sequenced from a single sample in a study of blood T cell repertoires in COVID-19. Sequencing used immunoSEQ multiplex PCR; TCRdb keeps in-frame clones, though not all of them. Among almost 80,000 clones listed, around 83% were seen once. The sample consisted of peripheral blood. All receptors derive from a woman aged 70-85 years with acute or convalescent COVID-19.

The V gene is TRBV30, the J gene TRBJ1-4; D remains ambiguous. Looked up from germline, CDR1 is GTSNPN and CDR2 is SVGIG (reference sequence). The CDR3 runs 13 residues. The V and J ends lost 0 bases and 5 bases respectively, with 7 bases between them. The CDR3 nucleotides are TGTGCCTGGAGTGTAGACTGGAATGAAAAACTGTTTTTT. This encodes CAWSVDWNEKLFF.

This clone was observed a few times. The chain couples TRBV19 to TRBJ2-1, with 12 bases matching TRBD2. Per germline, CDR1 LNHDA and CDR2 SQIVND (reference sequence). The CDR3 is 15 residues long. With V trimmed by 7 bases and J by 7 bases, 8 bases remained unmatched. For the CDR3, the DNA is TGTGCCAGTACCACAGGACTAGCGGGATCGAATGAGCAGTTCTTC. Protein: CASTTGLAGSNEQFF.

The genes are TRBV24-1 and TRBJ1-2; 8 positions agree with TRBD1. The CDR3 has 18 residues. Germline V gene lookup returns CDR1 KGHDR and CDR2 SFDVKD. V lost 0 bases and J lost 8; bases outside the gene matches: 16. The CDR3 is CATSDLPQGADSHLGYTF. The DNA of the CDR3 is TGTGCCACCAGTGATTTGCCTCAGGGGGCGGACAGCCATTTAGGCTACACCTTC.

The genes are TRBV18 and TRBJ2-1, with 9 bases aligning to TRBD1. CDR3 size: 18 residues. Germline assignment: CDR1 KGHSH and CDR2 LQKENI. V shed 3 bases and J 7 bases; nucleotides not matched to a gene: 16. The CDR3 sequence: CASSPWGPGQGGLNEQFF. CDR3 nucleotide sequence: TGTGCCAGCTCACCTTGGGGGCCGGGACAGGGTGGATTGAATGAGCAGTTCTTC.

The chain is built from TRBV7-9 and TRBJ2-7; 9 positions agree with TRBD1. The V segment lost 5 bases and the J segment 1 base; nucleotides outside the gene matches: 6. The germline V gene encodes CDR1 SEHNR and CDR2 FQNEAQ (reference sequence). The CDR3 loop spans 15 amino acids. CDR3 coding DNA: TGTGCCAGCAGCGGAGGGACAGGGTCGTCCTACGAGCAGTACTTC. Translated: CASSGGTGSSYEQYF. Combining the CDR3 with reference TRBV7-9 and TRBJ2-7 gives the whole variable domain DTGVSQNPRHKITKRGQNVTFRCDPISEHNRLYWYRQTLGQGPEFLTYFQNEAQLEKSRLLSDRFSAERPKGSFSTLEIQRTEQGDSAMYLCASSGGTGSSYEQYFGPGTRLTVT.

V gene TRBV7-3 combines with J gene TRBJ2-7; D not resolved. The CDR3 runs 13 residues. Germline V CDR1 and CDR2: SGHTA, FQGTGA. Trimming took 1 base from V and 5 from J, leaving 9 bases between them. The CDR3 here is CASSLNWSDEQYF. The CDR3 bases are TGTGCCAGCAGCTTAAACTGGTCCGACGAGCAGTACTTC.

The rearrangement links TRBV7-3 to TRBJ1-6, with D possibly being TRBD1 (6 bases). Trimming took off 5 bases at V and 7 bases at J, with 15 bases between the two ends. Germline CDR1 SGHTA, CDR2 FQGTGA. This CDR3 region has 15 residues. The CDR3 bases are TGTGCCAGCAGCAAATCCCCCGGGACAAATTCACCCCTCCACTTT. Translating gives CASSKSPGTNSPLHF.

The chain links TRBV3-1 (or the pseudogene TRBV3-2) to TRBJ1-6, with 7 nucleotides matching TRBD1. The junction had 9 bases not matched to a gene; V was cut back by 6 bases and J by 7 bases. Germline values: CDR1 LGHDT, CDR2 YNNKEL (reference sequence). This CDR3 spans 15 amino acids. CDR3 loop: CASRGDGTENSPLHF. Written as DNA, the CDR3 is TGTGCCAGCAGAGGCGACGGGACAGAAAATTCACCCCTCCACTTT.

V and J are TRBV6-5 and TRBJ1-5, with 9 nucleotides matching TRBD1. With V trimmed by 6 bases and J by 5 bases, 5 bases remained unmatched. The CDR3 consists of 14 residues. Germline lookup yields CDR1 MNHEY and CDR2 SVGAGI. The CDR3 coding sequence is TGTGCCAGCAGACCGGGACAGGGCCATCAGCCCCAGCATTTT. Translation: CASRPGQGHQPQHF.

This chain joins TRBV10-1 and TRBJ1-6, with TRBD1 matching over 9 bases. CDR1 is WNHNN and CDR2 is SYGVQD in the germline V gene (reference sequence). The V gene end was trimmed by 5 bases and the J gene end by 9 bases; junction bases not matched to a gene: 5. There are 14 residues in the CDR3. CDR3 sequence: CASSSGTGTSPLHF. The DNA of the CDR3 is TGCGCCAGCAGTTCCGGGACAGGGACTTCACCCCTCCACTTT.

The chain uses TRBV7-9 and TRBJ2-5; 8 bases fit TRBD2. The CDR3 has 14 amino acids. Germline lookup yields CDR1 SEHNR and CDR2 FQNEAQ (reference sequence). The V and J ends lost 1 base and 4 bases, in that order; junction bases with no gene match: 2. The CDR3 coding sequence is TGTGCCAGCAGCTTAGGAACTAGCGGAGAGACCCAGTACTTC. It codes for CASSLGTSGETQYF.

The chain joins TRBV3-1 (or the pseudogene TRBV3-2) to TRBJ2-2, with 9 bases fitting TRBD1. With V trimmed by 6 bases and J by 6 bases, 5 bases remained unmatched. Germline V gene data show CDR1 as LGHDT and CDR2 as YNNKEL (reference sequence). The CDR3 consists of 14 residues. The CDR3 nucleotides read TGTGCCAGCAGTCCCGGACAGGGGCCCGGGGAGCTGTTTTTT. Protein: CASSPGQGPGELFF.

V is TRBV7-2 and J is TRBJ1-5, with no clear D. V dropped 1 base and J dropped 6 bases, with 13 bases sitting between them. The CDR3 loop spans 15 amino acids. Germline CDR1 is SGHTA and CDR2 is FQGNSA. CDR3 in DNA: TGTGCCAGCAGCTTAGTGTATGGCGGAACTCAGCCCCAGCATTTT. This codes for CASSLVYGGTQPQHF.

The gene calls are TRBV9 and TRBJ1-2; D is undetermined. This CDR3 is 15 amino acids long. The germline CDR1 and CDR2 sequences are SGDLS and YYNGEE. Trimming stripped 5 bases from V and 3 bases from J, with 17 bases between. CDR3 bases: TGTGCCAGCAGTACAAAGGGCGGGGTGGACTATGGCTACACCTTC. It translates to CASSTKGGVDYGYTF.

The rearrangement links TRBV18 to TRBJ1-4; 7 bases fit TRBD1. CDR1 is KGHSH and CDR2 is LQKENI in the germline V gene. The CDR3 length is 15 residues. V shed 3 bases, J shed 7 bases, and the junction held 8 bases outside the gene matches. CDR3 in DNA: TGTGCCAGCTCACCCACAGGGGACGGCGGTGAAAAACTGTTTTTT. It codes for CASSPTGDGGEKLFF.

The CDR3 here is CSSSGLGLTDTQYF. The CDR3 DNA follows: TGCAGCTCCTCAGGGCTGGGTCTGACAGATACGCAGTATTTT. The chain employs TRBV29-1 and TRBJ2-3; a possible D gene is TRBD1 (5 bases). The CDR3 loop spans 14 amino acids. V lost 8 bases and J lost 3, with 18 bases in between. CDR1 is SQVTM, CDR2 ANQGSEA, per germline.

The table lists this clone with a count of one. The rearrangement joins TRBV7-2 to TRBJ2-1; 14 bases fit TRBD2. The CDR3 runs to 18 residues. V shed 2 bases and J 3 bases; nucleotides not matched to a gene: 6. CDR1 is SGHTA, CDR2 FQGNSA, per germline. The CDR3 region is CASSLRLAGGDYYNEQFF. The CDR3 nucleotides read TGTGCCAGCAGCTTAAGACTAGCGGGAGGGGACTACTACAATGAGCAGTTCTTC.

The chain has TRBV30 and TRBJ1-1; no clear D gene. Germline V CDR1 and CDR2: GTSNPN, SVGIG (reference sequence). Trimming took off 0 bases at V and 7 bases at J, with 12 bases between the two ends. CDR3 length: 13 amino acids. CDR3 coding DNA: TGTGCCTGGAGTGTGGGAGCCCCGGGTGAAGCTTTCTTT. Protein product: CAWSVGAPGEAFF.

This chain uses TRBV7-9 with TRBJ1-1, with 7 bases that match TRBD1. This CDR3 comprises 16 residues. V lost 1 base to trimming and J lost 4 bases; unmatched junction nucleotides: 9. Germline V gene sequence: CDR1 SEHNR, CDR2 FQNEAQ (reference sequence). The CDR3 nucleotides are TGTGCCAGCAGCTTAGGACAGGGCTTCAAGGGCACTGAAGCTTTCTTT. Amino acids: CASSLGQGFKGTEAFF.

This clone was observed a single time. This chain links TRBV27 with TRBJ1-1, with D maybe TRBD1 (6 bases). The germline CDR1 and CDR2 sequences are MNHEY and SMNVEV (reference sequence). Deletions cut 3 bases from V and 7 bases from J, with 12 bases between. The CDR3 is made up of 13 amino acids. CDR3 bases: TGTGCCAGCAGTTTTCGCAGGGGCGGTGAAGCTTTCTTT. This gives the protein CASSFRRGGEAFF.

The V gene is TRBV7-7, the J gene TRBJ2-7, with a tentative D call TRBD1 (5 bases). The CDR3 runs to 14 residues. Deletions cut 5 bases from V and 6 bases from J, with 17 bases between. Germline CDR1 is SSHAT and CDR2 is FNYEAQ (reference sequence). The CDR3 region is CASSQGADLGEQYF. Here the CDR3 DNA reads TGTGCCAGCAGCCAGGGCGCGGATTTGGGCGAGCAGTACTTC. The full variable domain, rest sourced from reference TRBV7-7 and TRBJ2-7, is GAGVSQSPRYKVTKRGQDVTLRCDPISSHATLYWYQQALGQGPEFLTYFNYEAQPDKSGLPSDRFSAERPEGSISTLTIQRTEQRDSAMYRCASSQGADLGEQYFGPGTRLTVT.

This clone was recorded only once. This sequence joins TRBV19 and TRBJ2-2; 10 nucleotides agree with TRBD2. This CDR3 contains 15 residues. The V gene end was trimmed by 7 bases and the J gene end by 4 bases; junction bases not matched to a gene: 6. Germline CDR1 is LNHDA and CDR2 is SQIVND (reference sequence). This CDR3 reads CASTLAGDGTGELFF. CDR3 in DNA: TGTGCCAGTACTCTAGCGGGAGACGGCACCGGGGAGCTGTTTTTT.